The sequence of this T cell receptor (beta chain) was determined in a study of cytotoxic CD8 clonotypes in ibrutinib-treated CLL. The wider study: Among responders, roughly 25 were partial and 2 complete; after median approximately six years, approximately 15 stayed remitted and 12 progressed. The response samples were taken once patients had been treated for a median of about 12 months, range 6 to 36. Whole-study findings and limits: Collection times varied between progressing and sustained-remission patients. Among the clonotypes, public ones were uncommon and contracted or held stable on treatment.

The data were produced by immunoSEQ multiplex PCR, yet TCRdb's version contains in-frame clones alone and is incomplete. This sample has some 300,000 clones, with roughly 79% found just once. Germline CDR1 reads LNHNV; CDR2 reads YYDKDF (reference sequence). V shed 2 bases, J shed 8 bases, and the junction held 8 bases outside the gene matches. The CDR3 has 14 amino acids. As to this clone: Its antigen is currently unknown.

The sequences come from PBMCs, collected before ibrutinib treatment. The receptor's source is a human donor with chronic lymphocytic leukemia. The chain recombines TRBV15 with TRBJ1-2; TRBD1 matches 7 bases. The CDR3 sequence is CATSRTGAAPGYTF. The CDR3, as DNA: TGTGCCACCAGCAGAACAGGGGCCGCGCCGGGCTACACCTTC. Based on the CDR3 plus reference TRBV15 and TRBJ1-2, the full variable domain is DAMVIQNPRYQVTQFGKPVTLSCSQTLNHNVMYWYQQKSSQAPKLLFHYYDKDFNNEADTPDNFQSRRPNTSFCFLDIRSPGLGDTAMYLCATSRTGAAPGYTFGSGTRLTVV.